The 14 T cell receptor beta chains below come from one sample, sequenced in a study of T cell repertoires in cytomegalovirus infection. No antigens are known for them. TCRdb reprocessed the reads via MiXCR and lists one record per CDR3 protein. Counted here are roughly 170,000 distinct CDR3 sequences, approximately 21% occurring once; the ten biggest clones make up roughly 25%. This material consisted of CD8+ T cells from cultured PBMCs, taken from culture after CMV antigen stimulation. These receptors were collected from a human donor in good health (CMV status not recorded). Some clones in this sample may be carry-over from other donors' samples.

This sequence joins TRBV20-1 and TRBJ2-3; 8 nucleotides match TRBD2. The CDR3 totals 15 residues. Germline assignment: CDR1 DFQATT and CDR2 SNEGSKA (reference sequence). With V trimmed by 4 bases and J by 2 bases, 8 bases remained unmatched. The CDR3 sequence is CSAKNQRGNTDTQYF. DNA of the CDR3: TGCAGTGCTAAAAATCAGCGGGGGAACACAGATACGCAGTATTTT.

This clonotype was counted a few times. V and J are TRBV7-2 and TRBJ2-7; 8 bases align to TRBD1. CDR3 size: 16 residues. The germline gives CDR1 SGHTA, CDR2 FQGNSA. Trimming took 5 bases from V and 5 from J; bases not matched to a gene: 14. The CDR3 DNA follows: TGTGCCAGCAGCCTGCGACCGCCGTTACAGGGGGACGAGCAGTACTTC. Amino acids: CASSLRPPLQGDEQYF.

J is TRBJ2-3 and V is TRBV6-2 or TRBV6-3; D possibly corresponds to TRBD1 (6 bases). Per the germline V gene, CDR1 is MNHEY and CDR2 is SVGEGT. CDR3 length equals 18 residues. V shed 5 bases and J shed 1 base, with 22 bases lying between them. CDR3 nucleotide sequence: TGTGCCAGCAGTATACCCTTGTTTGTGGGGGCCCGCACAGATACGCAGTATTTT. Protein product: CASSIPLFVGARTDTQYF.

Remarks on this clonotype: An end of the junction does not agree with germline; a read error may underlie this. The chain links TRBV7-2 to TRBJ2-1, with D uncertain. From germline, CDR1 is SGHTA and CDR2 FQGNSA. The CDR3 runs 11 residues. The CDR3: CARSYNNEQFF. CDR3 nucleotides: TGTGCCAGAAGCTATAACAATGAGCAGTTCTTC.

The table lists this clonotype with a few counts. The rearrangement links TRBV10-3 to TRBJ1-6, with D tentatively TRBD1 (5 bases). The CDR3 runs 16 residues. V lost 4 bases to trimming and J lost 10 bases, with 20 bases between them. Germline V gene sequence: CDR1 ENHRY, CDR2 SYGVKD. CDR3: CAISVAGLEEGSPLHF. The DNA for the CDR3 is TGTGCCATCAGTGTAGCGGGACTTGAAGAGGGGTCACCCCTCCACTTT.

This clonotype showed up just a few times. The rearrangement uses TRBV6-6 and TRBJ2-3, with D unresolved. Germline CDR1 and CDR2: MNHNY and SVGAGI (reference sequence). The CDR3 spans 14 residues. With 2 bases removed from V and 4 bases from J, the gap between germline ends came to 10 bases. The CDR3 protein is CASSYRLSADTQYF. The DNA for the CDR3 is TGTGCCAGCAGTTACCGGTTAAGCGCAGATACGCAGTATTTT.

The chain employs TRBV7-9 and TRBJ2-3, with a tentative D call TRBD1 (6 bases). The CDR3 is 16 residues long. Germline CDR1 SEHNR, CDR2 FQNEAQ (reference sequence). Trimming pared 5 bases from V and 2 bases from J, leaving 17 bases between. CDR3 DNA: TGTGCCAGCAGCACCGAGGACAGTTCCAACACAGATACGCAGTATTTT. This encodes CASSTEDSSNTDTQYF.

The V gene is TRBV7-8, the J gene TRBJ2-2; 13 nucleotides agree with TRBD2. Trimming at V came to 5 bases and at J to 6 bases, leaving 9 bases not matched to a gene. The germline CDR1 and CDR2 sequences are SGHVS and FQNEAQ. The CDR3 is made up of 17 amino acids. The CDR3 is CASSVTSGGAKAGELFF. CDR3 sequence (DNA): TGTGCCAGCAGCGTTACTAGCGGGGGGGCCAAGGCCGGGGAGCTGTTTTTT.

In this sample, this clonotype turned up a few times. V and J are TRBV7-9 and TRBJ2-7, with TRBD1 as a possible D gene (6 bases). Trimming pared 7 bases from V and 2 bases from J, leaving 12 bases between. The CDR3 length is 13 residues. Germline-derived CDR1 and CDR2 are SEHNR and FQNEAQ (reference sequence). CDR3: CASKAGDPYEQYF. In nucleotides, the CDR3 is TGTGCCAGCAAGGCAGGGGACCCCTACGAGCAGTACTTC.

This chain links TRBV7-9 with TRBJ2-1; 7 nucleotides line up with TRBD2. V was pared by 2 bases and J by 6 bases, with 7 bases of the junction left unmatched. Germline-derived CDR1 and CDR2 are SEHNR and FQNEAQ (reference sequence). There are 15 residues in the CDR3. CDR3 residues: CASSLIGGSGNEQFF. The CDR3 DNA reads as TGTGCCAGCAGCTTAATTGGCGGGAGCGGCAATGAGCAGTTCTTC.

This clonotype is a singleton in its sample. The gene calls are TRBV7-2 and TRBJ2-3, with D uncertain. Trimming took off 2 bases at V and 1 base at J, with 10 bases between the two ends. This CDR3 contains 15 residues. Looked up from germline, CDR1 is SGHTA and CDR2 is FQGNSA. CDR3: CASSLKGFGTDTQYF. DNA for the CDR3: TGTGCCAGCAGCTTAAAGGGCTTCGGCACAGATACGCAGTATTTT.

CDR3 DNA sequence: TGCGCCAGCAGCCAAGGATACAGGGTGGGCACCGGGGAGCTGTTTTTT. Encoded protein: CASSQGYRVGTGELFF. The chain recombines TRBV4-1 with TRBJ2-2, with D possibly TRBD1 on 6 matching bases. CDR1 and CDR2 from the germline V gene are MGHRA and YSYEKL. V was pared by 1 base and J by 4 bases, with 13 bases between. There are 16 residues in the CDR3.

The chain is built from TRBV7-2 and TRBJ1-2; possibly TRBD1 for D (6 bases). CDR3 length: 15 amino acids. The germline V gene encodes CDR1 SGHTA and CDR2 FQGNSA. V was cut by 2 bases and J by 8 bases, with 18 bases left in between. The CDR3 protein is CASSLNRDHVRGYTF. For the CDR3, the DNA is TGTGCCAGCAGCTTAAACAGGGACCACGTTCGCGGCTACACCTTC.

This chain joins TRBV7-2 and TRBJ2-3; TRBD2 agrees at 10 bases. This CDR3 is built from 15 residues. V lost 4 bases to trimming and J lost 6 bases; unmatched junction nucleotides: 7. Germline CDR1 and CDR2: SGHTA and FQGNSA. This chain's CDR3 is CASSSSGRAGDTQYF. In nucleotides, the CDR3 is TGTGCCAGCAGCTCCAGCGGGAGGGCTGGCGATACGCAGTATTTT.